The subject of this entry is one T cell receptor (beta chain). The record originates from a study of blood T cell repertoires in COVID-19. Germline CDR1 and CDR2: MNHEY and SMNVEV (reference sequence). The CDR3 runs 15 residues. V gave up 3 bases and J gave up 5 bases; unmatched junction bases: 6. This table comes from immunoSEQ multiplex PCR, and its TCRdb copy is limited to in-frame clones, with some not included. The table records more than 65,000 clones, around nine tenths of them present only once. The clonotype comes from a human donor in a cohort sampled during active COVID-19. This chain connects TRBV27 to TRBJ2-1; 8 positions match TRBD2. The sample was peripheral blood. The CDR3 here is CASSLSGGTNNEQFF. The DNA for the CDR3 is TGTGCCAGCAGTTTGAGCGGGGGTACCAACAATGAGCAGTTCTTC.